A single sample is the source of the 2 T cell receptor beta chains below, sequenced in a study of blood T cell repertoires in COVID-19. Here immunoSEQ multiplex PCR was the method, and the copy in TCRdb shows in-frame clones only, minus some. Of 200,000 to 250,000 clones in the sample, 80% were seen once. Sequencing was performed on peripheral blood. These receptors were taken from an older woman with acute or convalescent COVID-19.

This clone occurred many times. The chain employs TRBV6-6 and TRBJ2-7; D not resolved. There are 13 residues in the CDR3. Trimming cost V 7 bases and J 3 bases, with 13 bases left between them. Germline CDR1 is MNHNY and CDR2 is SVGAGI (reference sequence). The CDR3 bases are TGTGCCAGCACTGAGACATACCTCTACGAGCAGTACTTC. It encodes CASTETYLYEQYF.

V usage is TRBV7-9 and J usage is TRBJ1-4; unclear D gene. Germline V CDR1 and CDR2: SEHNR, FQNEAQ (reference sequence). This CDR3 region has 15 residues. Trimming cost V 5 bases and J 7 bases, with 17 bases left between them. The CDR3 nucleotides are TGTGCCAGCAGCCCTGGGCAGGCTCCCAGTGAAAAACTGTTTTTT. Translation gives CASSPGQAPSEKLFF.